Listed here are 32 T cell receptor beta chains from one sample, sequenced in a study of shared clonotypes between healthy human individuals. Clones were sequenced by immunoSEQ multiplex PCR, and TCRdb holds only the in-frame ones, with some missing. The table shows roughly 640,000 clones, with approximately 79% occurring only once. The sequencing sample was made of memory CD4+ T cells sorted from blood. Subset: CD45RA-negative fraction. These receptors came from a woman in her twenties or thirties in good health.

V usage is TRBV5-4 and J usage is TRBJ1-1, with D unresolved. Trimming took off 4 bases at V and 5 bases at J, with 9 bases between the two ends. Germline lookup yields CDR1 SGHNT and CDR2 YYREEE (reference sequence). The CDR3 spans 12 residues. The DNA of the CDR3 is TGTGCCAGCAGCCCTATAGGGACTGAAGCTTTCTTT. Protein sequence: CASSPIGTEAFF.

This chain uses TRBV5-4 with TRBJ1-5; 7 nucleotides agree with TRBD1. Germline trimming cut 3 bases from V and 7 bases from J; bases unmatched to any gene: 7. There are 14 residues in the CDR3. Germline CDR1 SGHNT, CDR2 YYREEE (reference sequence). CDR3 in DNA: TGTGCCAGCAGCTATCTACAGGGGCGGCAGCCCCAGCATTTT. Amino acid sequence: CASSYLQGRQPQHF.

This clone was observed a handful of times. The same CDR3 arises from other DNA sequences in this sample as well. This CDR3 reads CASSPGGRDTGELFF. In DNA form, the CDR3 reads TGTGCCAGCAGTCCAGGGGGGAGAGACACCGGGGAGCTGTTTTTT. The chain employs TRBV28 and TRBJ2-2; D perhaps matches TRBD1 (7 bases). CDR3 size: 15 residues. Germline V lookup: CDR1 MDHEN, CDR2 SYDVKM. Between the trimmed V and J ends, which lost 5 bases and 3 bases, there was a span of 13 bases.

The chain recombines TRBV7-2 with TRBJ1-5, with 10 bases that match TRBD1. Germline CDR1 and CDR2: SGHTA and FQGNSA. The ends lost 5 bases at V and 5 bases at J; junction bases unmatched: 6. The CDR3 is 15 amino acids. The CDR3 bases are TGTGCCAGCAGCAGCTGGACAGGGGGGGATCAGCCCCAGCATTTT. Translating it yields CASSSWTGGDQPQHF.

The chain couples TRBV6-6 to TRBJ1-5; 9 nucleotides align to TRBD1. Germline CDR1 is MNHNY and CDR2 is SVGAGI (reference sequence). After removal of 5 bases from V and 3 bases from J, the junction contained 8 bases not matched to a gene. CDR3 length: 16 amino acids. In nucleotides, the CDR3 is TGTGCCAGCAGTGGCGGGACAGGGCGAAACAATCAGCCCCAGCATTTT. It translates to CASSGGTGRNNQPQHF.

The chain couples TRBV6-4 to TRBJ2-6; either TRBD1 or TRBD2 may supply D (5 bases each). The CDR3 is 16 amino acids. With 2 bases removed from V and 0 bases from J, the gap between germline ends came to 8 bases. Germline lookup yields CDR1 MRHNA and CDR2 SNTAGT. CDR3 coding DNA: TGTGCCAGCAGTGACGGGGGACGCTCTGGGGCCAACGTCCTGACTTTC. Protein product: CASSDGGRSGANVLTF.

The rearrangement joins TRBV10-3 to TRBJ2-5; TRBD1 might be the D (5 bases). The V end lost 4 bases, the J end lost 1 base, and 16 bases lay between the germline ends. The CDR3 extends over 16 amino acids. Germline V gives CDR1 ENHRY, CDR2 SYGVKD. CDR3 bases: TGTGCCATCAGTGGTTCGAAGGGTACAGGCCAAGAGACCCAGTACTTC. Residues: CAISGSKGTGQETQYF.

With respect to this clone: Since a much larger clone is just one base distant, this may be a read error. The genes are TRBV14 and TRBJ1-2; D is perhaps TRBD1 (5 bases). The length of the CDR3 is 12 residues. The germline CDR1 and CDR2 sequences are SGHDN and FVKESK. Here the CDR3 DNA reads TGTGCCAGCAGCCAAGGGGACTACGGCTACACCTTC. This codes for CASSQGDYGYTF.

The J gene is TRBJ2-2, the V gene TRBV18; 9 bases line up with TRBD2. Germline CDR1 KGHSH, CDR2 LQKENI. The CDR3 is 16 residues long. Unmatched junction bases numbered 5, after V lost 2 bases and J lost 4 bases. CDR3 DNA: TGTGCCAGCTCACCAACCGGTAGCGGGAGCACCGGGGAGCTGTTTTTT. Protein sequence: CASSPTGSGSTGELFF.

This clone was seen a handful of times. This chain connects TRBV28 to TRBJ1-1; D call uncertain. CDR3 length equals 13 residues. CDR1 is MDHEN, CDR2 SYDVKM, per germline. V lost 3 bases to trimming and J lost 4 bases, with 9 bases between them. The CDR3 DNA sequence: TGTGCCAGCAGTTTCCCCCATGGCACTGAAGCTTTCTTT. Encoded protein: CASSFPHGTEAFF.

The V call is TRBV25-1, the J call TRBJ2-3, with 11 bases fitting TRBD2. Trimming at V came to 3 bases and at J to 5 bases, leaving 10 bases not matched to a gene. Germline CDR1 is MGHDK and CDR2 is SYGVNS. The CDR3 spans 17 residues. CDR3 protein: CASSDPTSGGAQDTQYF. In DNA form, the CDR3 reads TGTGCCAGCAGTGATCCCACTAGCGGGGGTGCACAAGATACGCAGTATTTT.

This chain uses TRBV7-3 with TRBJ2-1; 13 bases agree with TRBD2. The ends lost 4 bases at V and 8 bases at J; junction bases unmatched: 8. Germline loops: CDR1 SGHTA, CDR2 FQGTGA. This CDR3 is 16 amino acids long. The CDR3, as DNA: TGTGCCAGCAGCTCCCAGGGGACTAGCGGGGACGATGAGCAGTTCTTC. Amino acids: CASSSQGTSGDDEQFF.

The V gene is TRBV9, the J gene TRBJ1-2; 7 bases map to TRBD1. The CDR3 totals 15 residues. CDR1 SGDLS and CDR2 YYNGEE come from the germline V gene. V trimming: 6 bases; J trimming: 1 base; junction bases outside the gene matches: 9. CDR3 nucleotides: TGTGCCAGCACACGAAACCGGGACAGTAACTATGGCTACACCTTC. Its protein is CASTRNRDSNYGYTF.

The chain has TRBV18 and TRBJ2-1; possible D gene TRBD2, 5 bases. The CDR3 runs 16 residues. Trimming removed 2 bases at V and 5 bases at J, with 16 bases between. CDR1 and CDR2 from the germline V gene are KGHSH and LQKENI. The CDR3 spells CASSPTPSRANNEQFF. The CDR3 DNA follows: TGTGCCAGCTCACCAACCCCTAGCCGAGCCAACAATGAGCAGTTCTTC.

Here the CDR3 reads CASSGIGGRVGQFF. The CDR3 bases are TGCGCCAGCAGCGGGATAGGCGGGAGGGTAGGGCAGTTCTTC. The V and J genes are TRBV5-1 and TRBJ2-1, with 9 bases aligning to TRBD2. Germline values: CDR1 SGHRS, CDR2 YFSETQ. The ends lost 4 bases at V and 12 bases at J; junction bases unmatched: 11. This CDR3 region has 14 residues. Variable domain in full (rest from reference TRBV5-1 and TRBJ2-1): KAGVTQTPRYLIKTRGQQVTLSCSPISGHRSVSWYQQTPGQGLQFLFEYFSETQRNKGNFPGRFSGRQFSNSRSEMNVSTLELGDSALYLCASSGIGGRVGQFFGPGTRLTVL.

The CDR3 DNA follows: TGTGCCAGCTCACCACCGGCAGCCTACTCCTACGAGCAGTACTTC. It encodes CASSPPAAYSYEQYF. The chain links TRBV18 to TRBJ2-7; D remains unclear. The CDR3 covers 15 residues. V lost 0 bases to trimming and J lost 0 bases, with 9 bases between them. From germline, CDR1 is KGHSH and CDR2 LQKENI. Full variable domain (rest looked up from reference TRBV18 and TRBJ2-7): NAGVMQNPRHLVRRRGQEARLRCSPMKGHSHVYWYRQLPEEGLKFMVYLQKENIIDESGMPKERFSAEFPKEGPSILRIQQVVRGDSAAYFCASSPPAAYSYEQYFGPGTRLTVT.

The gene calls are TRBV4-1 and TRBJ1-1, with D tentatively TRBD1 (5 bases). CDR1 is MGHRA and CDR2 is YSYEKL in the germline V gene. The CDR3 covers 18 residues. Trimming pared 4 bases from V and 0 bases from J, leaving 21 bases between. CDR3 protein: CASSPRYGGGSLNTEAFF. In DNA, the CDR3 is TGCGCCAGCAGCCCTCGTTACGGGGGAGGGTCCTTGAACACTGAAGCTTTCTTT.

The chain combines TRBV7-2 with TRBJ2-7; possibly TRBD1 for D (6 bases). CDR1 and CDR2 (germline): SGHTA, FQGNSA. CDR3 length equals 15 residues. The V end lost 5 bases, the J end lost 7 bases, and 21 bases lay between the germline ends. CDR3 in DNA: TGTGCCAGCAGCAAAAGACAGGTCCGATCGGGAGAGCAGTACTTC. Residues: CASSKRQVRSGEQYF.

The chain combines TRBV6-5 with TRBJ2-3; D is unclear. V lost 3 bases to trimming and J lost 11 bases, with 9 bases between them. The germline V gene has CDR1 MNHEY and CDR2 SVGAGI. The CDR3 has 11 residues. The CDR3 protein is CASSYSSEQYF. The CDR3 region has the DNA TGTGCCAGCAGTTATTCGAGTGAGCAGTATTTT.

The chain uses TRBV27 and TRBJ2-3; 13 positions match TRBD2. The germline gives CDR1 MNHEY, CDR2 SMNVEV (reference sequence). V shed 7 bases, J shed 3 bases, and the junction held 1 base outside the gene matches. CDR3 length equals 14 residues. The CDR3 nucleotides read TGTGCCAGCAAGGGACTAGCGGGAACAGATACGCAGTATTTT. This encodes CASKGLAGTDTQYF.

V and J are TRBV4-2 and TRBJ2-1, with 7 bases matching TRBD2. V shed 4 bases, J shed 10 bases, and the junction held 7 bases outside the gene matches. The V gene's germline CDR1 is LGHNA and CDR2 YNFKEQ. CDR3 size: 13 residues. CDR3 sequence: CASSPGGSPEQFF. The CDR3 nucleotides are TGTGCCAGCAGCCCGGGCGGGAGCCCAGAGCAGTTCTTC.

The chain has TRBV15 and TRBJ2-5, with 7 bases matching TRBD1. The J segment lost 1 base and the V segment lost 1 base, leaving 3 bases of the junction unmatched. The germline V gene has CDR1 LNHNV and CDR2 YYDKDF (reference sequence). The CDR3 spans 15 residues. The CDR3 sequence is CATSRGTGRQETQYF. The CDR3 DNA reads TGTGCCACCAGCAGAGGGACAGGTCGCCAAGAGACCCAGTACTTC.

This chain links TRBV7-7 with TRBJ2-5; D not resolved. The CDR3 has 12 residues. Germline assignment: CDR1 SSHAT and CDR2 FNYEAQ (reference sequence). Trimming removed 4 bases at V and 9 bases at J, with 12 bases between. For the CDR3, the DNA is TGTGCCAGCAGCTCAAGAAGAATACCCCAGTACTTC. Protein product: CASSSRRIPQYF.

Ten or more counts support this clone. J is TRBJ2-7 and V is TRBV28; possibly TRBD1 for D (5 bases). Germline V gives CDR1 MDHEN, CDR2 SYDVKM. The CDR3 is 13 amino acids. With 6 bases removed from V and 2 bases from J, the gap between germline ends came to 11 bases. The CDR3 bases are TGTGCCAGCAGGGGTAAGGGGCCCTACGAGCAGTACTTC. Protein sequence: CASRGKGPYEQYF.

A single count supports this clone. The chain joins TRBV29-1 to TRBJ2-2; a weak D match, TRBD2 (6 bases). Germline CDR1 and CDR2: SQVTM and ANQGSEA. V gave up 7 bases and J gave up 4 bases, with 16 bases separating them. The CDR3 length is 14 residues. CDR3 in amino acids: CSAAWRVGTGELFF. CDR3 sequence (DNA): TGCAGCGCCGCCTGGAGGGTCGGCACCGGGGAGCTGTTTTTT.

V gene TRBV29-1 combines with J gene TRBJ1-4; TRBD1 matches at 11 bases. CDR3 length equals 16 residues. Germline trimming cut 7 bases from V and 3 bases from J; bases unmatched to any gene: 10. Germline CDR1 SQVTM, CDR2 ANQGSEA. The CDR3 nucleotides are TGCAGCGCATCCGGGACAGGGGGTTTGGCTAATGAAAAACTGTTTTTT. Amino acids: CSASGTGGLANEKLFF.

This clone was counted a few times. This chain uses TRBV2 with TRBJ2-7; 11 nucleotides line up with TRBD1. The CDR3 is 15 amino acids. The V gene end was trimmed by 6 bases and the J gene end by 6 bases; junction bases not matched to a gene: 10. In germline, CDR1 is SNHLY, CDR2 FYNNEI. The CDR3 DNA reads TGTGCCAGCAGGGACAGGACAGGGGGCCGTAGCGAGCAGTACTTC. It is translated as CASRDRTGGRSEQYF. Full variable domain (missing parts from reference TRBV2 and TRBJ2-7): EPEVTQTPSHQVTQMGQEVILRCVPISNHLYFYWYRQILGQKVEFLVSFYNNEISEKSEIFDDQFSVERPDGSNFTLKIRSTKLEDSAMYFCASRDRTGGRSEQYFGPGTRLTVT.

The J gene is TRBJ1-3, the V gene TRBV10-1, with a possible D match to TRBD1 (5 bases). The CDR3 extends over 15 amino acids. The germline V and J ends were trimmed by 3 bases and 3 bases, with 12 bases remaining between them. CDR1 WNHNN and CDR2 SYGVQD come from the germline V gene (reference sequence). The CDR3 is CASSDLRGDGNTIYF. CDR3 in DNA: TGCGCCAGCAGTGATCTTCGAGGGGATGGAAACACCATATATTTT.

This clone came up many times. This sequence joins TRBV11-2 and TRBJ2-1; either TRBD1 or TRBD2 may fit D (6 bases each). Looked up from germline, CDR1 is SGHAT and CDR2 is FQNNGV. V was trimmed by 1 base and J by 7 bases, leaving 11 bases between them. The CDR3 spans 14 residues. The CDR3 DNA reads TGTGCCAGCAGCTTAGTAGGGGGGAGAAATGAGCAGTTCTTC. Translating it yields CASSLVGGRNEQFF. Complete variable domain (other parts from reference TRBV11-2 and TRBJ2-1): EAGVAQSPRYKIIEKRQSVAFWCNPISGHATLYWYQQILGQGPKLLIQFQNNGVVDDSQLPKDRFSAERLKGVDSTLKIQPAKLEDSAVYLCASSLVGGRNEQFFGPGTRLTVL.

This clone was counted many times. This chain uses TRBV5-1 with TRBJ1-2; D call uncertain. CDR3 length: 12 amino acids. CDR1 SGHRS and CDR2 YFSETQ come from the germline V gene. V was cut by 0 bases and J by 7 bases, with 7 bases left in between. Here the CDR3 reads CASSLAQIGYTF. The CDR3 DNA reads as TGCGCCAGCAGCTTGGCCCAGATTGGCTACACCTTC.

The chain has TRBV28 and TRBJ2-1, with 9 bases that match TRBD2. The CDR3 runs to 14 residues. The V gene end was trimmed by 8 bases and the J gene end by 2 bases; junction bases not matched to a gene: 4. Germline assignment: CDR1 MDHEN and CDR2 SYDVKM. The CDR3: CASLSGSAYNEQFF. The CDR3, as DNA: TGTGCCAGCCTTAGCGGGAGCGCCTACAATGAGCAGTTCTTC.

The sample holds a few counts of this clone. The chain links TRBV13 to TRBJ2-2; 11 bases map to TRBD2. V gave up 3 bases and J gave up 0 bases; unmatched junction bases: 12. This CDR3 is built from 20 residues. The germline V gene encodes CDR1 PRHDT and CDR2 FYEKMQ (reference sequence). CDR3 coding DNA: TGTGCCAGCAGCTTGTTGAGACTAGCGGGACCTGATTCGAACACCGGGGAGCTGTTTTTT. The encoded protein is CASSLLRLAGPDSNTGELFF.